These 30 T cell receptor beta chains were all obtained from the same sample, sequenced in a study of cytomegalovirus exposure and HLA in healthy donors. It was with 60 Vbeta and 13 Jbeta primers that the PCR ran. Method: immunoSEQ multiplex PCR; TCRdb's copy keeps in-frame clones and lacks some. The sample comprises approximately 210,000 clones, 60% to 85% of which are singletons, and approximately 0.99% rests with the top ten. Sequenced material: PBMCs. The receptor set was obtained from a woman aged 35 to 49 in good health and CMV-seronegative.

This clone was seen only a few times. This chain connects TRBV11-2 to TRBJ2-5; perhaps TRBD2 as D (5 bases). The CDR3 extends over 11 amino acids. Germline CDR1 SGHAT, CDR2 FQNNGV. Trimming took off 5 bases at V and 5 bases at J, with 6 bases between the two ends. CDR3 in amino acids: CASSPSETQYF. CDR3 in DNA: TGTGCCAGCAGCCCTAGCGAGACCCAGTACTTC.

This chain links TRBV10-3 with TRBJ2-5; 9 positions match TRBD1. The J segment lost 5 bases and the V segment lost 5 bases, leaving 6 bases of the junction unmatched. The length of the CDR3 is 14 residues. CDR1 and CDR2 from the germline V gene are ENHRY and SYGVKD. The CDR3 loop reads CAISPYDRGETQYF. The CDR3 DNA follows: TGTGCCATCAGTCCCTATGACAGGGGGGAGACCCAGTACTTC.

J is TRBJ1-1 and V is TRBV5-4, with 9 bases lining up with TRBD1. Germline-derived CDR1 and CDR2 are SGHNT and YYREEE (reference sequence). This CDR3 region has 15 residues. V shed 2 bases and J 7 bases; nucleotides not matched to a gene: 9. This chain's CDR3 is CASSLGPTGGDEAFF. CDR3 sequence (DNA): TGTGCCAGCAGCTTAGGGCCGACAGGGGGAGATGAAGCTTTCTTT. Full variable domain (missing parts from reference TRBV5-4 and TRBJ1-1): ETGVTQSPTHLIKTRGQQVTLRCSSQSGHNTVSWYQQALGQGPQFIFQYYREEENGRGNFPPRFSGLQFPNYSSELNVNALELDDSALYLCASSLGPTGGDEAFFGQGTRLTVV.

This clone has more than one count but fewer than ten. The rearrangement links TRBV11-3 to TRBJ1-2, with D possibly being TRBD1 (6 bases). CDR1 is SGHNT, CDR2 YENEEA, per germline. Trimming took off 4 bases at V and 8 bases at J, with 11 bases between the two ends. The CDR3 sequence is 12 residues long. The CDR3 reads CASSSFDRGYTF. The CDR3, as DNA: TGTGCCAGCAGCTCCTTCGACAGGGGCTACACCTTC.

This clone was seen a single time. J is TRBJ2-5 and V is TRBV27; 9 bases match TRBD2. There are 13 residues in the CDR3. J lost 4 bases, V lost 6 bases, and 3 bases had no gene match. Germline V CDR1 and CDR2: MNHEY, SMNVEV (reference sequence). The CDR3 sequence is CASRSAGGETQYF. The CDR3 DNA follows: TGTGCCAGCAGGTCAGCGGGGGGAGAGACCCAGTACTTC.

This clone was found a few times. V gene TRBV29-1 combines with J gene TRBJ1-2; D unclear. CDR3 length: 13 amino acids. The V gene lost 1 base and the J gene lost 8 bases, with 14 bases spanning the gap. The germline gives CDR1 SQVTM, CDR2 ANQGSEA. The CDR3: CSVEAPGGYGYTF. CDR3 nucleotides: TGCAGCGTTGAAGCCCCAGGAGGGTACGGCTACACCTTC.

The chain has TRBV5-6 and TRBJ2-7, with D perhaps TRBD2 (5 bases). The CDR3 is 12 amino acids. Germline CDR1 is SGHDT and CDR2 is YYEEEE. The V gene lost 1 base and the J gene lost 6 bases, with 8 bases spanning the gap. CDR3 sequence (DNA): TGTGCCAGCAGCTTGTCCGAGGGCGAGCAGTACGTC. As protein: CASSLSEGEQYV.

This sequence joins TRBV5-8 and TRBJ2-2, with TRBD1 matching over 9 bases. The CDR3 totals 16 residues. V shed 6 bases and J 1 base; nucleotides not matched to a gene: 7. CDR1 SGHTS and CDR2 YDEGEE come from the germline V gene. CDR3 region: CASNTDRGVNTGELFF. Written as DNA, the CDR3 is TGTGCCAGCAACACTGACAGGGGGGTGAACACCGGGGAGCTGTTTTTT.

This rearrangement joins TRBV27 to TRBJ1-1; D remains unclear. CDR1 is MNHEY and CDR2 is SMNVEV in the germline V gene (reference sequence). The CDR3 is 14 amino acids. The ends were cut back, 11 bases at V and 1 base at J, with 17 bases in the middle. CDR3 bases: TGTGCCTGTTCGGCGGGAAGGTCGAACACTGAAGCTTTCTTT. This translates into CACSAGRSNTEAFF.

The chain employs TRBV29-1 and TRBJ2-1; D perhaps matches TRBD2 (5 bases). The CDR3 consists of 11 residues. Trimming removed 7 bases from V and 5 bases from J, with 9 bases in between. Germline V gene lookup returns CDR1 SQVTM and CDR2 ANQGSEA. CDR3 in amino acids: CSGGEDNEQFF. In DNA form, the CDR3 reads TGCAGCGGGGGAGAGGACAATGAGCAGTTCTTC.

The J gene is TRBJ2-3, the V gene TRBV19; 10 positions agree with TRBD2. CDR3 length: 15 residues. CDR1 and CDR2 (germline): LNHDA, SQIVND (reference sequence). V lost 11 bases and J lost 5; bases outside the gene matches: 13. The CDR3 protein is CAVRPSGRGKDTQYF. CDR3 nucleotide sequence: TGTGCCGTCCGACCTAGCGGGAGAGGTAAAGATACGCAGTATTTT.

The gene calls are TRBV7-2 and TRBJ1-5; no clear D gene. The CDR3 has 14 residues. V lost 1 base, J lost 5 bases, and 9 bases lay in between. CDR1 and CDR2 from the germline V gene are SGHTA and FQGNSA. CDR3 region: CASSLVPGDQPQHF. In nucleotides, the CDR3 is TGTGCCAGCAGCTTAGTTCCCGGGGATCAGCCCCAGCATTTT.

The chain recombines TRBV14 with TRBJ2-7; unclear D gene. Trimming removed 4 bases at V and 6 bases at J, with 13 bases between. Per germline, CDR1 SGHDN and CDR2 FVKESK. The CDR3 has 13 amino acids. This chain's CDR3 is CASSLTRDTEQYV. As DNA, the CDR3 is TGTGCCAGCAGCCTAACCAGAGACACCGAGCAGTACGTC.

The CDR3 DNA sequence: TGTGCCAGCGACCGGAGCGGGCCGCGGATTTATGGCTACACCTTC. It specifies CASDRSGPRIYGYTF. The chain employs TRBV5-6 and TRBJ1-2; D gene ambiguous. CDR1 and CDR2 from the germline V gene are SGHDT and YYEEEE. The CDR3 consists of 15 residues. The V and J ends lost 7 bases and 5 bases respectively, with 21 bases between them.

The CDR3 DNA reads as TGTGCCTTGGGCATCACCGAATACGAGCAGTACGTC. Amino acids: CALGITEYEQYV. This sequence joins TRBV21-1 and TRBJ2-7; the tabulated D call, TRBD1, remains unverified against the DNA. TRBV21-1 is marked as a pseudogene. The CDR3 is 12 amino acids.

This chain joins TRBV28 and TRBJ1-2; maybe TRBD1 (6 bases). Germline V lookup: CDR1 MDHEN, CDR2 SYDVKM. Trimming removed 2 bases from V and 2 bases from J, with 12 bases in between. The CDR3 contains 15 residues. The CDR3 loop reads CASSLGGAFNYGYTF. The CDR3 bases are TGTGCCAGCAGTTTAGGGGGGGCTTTCAACTATGGCTACACCTTC.

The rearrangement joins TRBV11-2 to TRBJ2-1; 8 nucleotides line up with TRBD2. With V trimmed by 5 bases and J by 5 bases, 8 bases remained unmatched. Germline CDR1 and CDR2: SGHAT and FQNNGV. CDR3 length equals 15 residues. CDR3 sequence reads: CASSPTSGDDNEQFF. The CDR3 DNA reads TGTGCCAGCAGCCCCACTAGCGGAGATGACAATGAGCAGTTCTTC.

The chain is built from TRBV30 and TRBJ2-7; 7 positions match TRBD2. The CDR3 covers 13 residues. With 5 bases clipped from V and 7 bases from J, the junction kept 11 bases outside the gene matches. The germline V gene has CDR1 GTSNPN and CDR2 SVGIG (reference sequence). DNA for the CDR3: TGTGCCTGGGACCGACTAGCCGCGGCGGAGCAGTACTTC. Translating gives CAWDRLAAAEQYF.

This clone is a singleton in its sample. The CDR3 loop reads CASSLTGGEAGGYTF. For the CDR3, the DNA is TGTGCCAGCAGCTTGACAGGGGGCGAAGCTGGTGGCTACACCTTC. The V call is TRBV7-2, the J call TRBJ1-2; TRBD1 matches 10 bases. After removal of 3 bases from V and 7 bases from J, the junction contained 8 bases not matched to a gene. In germline, CDR1 is SGHTA, CDR2 FQGNSA. This CDR3 region has 15 residues.

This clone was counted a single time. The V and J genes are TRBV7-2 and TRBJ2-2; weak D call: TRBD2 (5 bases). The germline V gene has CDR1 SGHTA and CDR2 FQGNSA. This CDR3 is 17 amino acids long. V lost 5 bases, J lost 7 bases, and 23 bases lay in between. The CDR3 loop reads CASSPISGSLAGGELFF. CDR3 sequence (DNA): TGTGCCAGCAGCCCTATATCCGGCAGTCTCGCGGGCGGGGAGCTGTTTTTT.

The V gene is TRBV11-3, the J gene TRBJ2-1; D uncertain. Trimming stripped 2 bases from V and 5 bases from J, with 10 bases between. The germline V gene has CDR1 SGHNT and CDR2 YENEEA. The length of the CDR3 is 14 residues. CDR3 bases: TGTGCCAGCAGCTTACGGTCCACTAACAATGAGCAGTTCTTC. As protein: CASSLRSTNNEQFF.

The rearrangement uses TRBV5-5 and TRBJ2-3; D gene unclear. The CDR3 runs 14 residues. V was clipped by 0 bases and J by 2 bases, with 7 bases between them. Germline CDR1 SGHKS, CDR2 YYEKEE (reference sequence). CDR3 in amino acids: CASSLATDTDTQYF. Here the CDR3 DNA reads TGTGCCAGCAGCTTGGCCACAGACACAGATACGCAGTATTTT.

CDR3 loop: CASSLTSGRTPLTETQYF. The CDR3 DNA is TGTGCCAGCAGCTTAACTAGCGGGAGGACCCCGTTGACAGAGACCCAGTACTTC. V and J are TRBV7-8 and TRBJ2-5; 12 bases are shared with TRBD2. V shed 2 bases and J 4 bases; nucleotides not matched to a gene: 11. The V gene's germline CDR1 is SGHVS and CDR2 FQNEAQ. The CDR3 contains 18 residues.

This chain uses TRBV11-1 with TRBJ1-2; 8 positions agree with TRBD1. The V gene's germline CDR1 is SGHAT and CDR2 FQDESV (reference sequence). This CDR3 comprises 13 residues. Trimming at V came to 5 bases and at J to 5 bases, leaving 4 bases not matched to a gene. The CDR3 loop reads CASSPTGVYGYTF. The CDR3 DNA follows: TGTGCCAGCAGCCCGACAGGGGTGTATGGCTACACCTTC.

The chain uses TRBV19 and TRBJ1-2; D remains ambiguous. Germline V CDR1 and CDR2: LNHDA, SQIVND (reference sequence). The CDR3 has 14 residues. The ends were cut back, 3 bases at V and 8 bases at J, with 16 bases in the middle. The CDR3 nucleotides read TGTGCCAGTAGTATGGAGGGCGTCTTTCGCGGCTACACCTTC. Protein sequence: CASSMEGVFRGYTF.

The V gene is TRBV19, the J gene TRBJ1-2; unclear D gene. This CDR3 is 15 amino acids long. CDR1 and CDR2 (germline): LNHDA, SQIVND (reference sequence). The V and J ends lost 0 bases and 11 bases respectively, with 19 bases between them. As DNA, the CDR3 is TGTGCCAGTAGTATAGAGGGCTACGACCCGGCCCTGTACACCTTC. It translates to CASSIEGYDPALYTF. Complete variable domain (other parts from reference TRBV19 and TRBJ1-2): DGGITQSPKYLFRKEGQNVTLSCEQNLNHDAMYWYRQDPGQGLRLIYYSQIVNDFQKGDIAEGYSVSREKKESFPLTVTSAQKNPTAFYLCASSIEGYDPALYTFGSGTRLTVV.

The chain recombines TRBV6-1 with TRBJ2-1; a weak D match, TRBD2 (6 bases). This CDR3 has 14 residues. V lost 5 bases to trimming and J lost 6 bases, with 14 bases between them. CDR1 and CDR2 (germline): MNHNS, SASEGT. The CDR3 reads CASSTTGTLNEQFF. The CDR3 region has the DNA TGTGCCAGCAGTACAACCGGGACTCTCAATGAGCAGTTCTTC.

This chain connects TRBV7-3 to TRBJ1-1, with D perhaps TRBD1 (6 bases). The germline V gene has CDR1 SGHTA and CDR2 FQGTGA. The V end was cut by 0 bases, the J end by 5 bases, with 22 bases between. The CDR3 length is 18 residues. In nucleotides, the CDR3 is TGTGCCAGCAGCTTAACGGGGGGGATTGGGGGCAGCGCAACTGAAGCTTTCTTT. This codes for CASSLTGGIGGSATEAFF.

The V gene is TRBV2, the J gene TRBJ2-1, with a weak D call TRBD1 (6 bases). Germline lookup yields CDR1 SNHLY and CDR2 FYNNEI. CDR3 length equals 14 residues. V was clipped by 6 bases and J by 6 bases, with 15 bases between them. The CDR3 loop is CASSAGTKTNEQFF. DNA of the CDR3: TGTGCCAGCAGCGCCGGGACAAAGACCAATGAGCAGTTCTTC. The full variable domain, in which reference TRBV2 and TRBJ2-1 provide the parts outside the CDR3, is EPEVTQTPSHQVTQMGQEVILRCVPISNHLYFYWYRQILGQKVEFLVSFYNNEISEKSEIFDDQFSVERPDGSNFTLKIRSTKLEDSAMYFCASSAGTKTNEQFFGPGTRLTVL.

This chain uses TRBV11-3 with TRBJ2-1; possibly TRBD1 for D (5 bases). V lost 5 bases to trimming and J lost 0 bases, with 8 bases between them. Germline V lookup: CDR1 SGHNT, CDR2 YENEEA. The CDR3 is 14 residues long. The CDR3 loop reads CASSSDSSYNEQFF. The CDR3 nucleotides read TGTGCCAGCAGCAGTGACAGCTCCTACAATGAGCAGTTCTTC.